This is a list of T cell receptor beta chains from one sample in a study of radiation and T cells in renal cell carcinoma. TCRdb keeps only in-frame clones here, not all; method: immunoSEQ multiplex PCR. The sample carries 100,000 to 150,000 clones, roughly four fifths recorded once. Source: blood, taken from a patient whose treatment included radiotherapy and nephrectomy. The receptors here all came from a woman aged 55-69 years with renal cell carcinoma. Each CDR3 is given with its conserved first and last residue. D genes are given only for firm matches. A clone size is listed for some rows: how often the clone was seen (once, few, many), or a class if it is expanded.

d_call,cdr3_length,clone_size,v_call,j_call,cdr3_aa,cdr3_nt
-,16,once,TRBV7-2,TRBJ2-1,CASSLEYGSSYNEQFF,TGTGCCAGCAGCTTAGAATACGGGAGCTCCTACAATGAGCAGTTCTTC
-,14,many,TRBV7-3,TRBJ1-1,CASSLNPDSTEAFF,TGTGCCAGCAGCTTAAATCCCGACTCCACTGAAGCTTTCTTT
-,15,-,TRBV6-1,TRBJ1-3,CATTRDGVSGNTIYF,TGTGCCACGACCAGGGATGGGGTCTCTGGAAACACCATATATTTT
-,12,-,TRBV7-9,TRBJ1-2,CASSLGSDGYTF,TGTGCCAGCAGCTTAGGGTCGGATGGCTACACCTTC
-,13,-,TRBV28,TRBJ2-7,CASSLLGVYEQYF,TGTGCCAGCAGTTTATTAGGGGTATACGAGCAGTACTTC
TRBD1,15,once,TRBV7-2,TRBJ2-2,CASSSLTGNAGELFF,TGTGCCAGCAGCTCTCTGACAGGGAACGCCGGGGAGCTGTTTTTT
-,13,-,TRBV6-1,TRBJ1-2,CASGKDSNYGYTF,TGTGCCAGCGGGAAGGACTCTAACTATGGCTACACCTTC
-,15,-,TRBV6-5,TRBJ2-7,CASSYSPVPSYEQYF,TGTGCCAGCAGTTACTCCCCAGTACCATCCTACGAGCAGTACTTC
-,15,-,TRBV7-2,TRBJ2-7,CASSLGGTATYEQYF,TGTGCCAGCAGCTTAGGGGGTACGGCGACCTACGAGCAGTACTTC
-,13,-,TRBV6-6,TRBJ2-1,CASTSGSYNEQFF,TGTGCCAGCACGTCGGGGTCCTACAATGAGCAGTTCTTC
-,12,few,TRBV19,TRBJ1-5,CASNRRGEPQHF,TGTGCCAGTAATCGCAGGGGTGAGCCCCAGCATTTT
-,12,-,TRBV10-3,TRBJ2-7,CAISGNSNEQYF,TGTGCCATCAGTGGTAACAGCAACGAGCAGTACTTC
TRBD1,15,few,TRBV9,TRBJ1-2,CASSFTGTGGIGYTF,TGTGCCAGCAGCTTTACCGGGACAGGGGGCATTGGCTACACCTTC
TRBD1,14,-,TRBV4-1,TRBJ1-1,CASSQEDRGTEAFF,TGCGCCAGCAGCCAAGAGGACAGGGGGACTGAAGCTTTCTTT
-,17,-,TRBV14,TRBJ1-2,CASSQDQEGLIDNGYTF,TGTGCCAGCAGCCAAGACCAGGAGGGGTTAATAGATAATGGCTACACCTTC
-,13,-,TRBV11-2,TRBJ2-7,CASSSGRVYEQYF,TGTGCCAGCAGCTCGGGACGTGTCTACGAGCAGTACTTC
TRBD1,14,-,TRBV28,TRBJ1-1,CASPSGQGGSEAFF,TGTGCCAGCCCCTCGGGACAGGGGGGTTCTGAAGCTTTCTTT
TRBD2,16,few,TRBV7-2,TRBJ2-3,CASSRRLAGVEDTQYF,TGTGCCAGCAGCCGACGACTAGCGGGAGTTGAAGATACGCAGTATTTT
-,14,-,TRBV25-1,TRBJ2-3,CASSEVQGTDTQYF,TGTGCCAGCAGTGAAGTACAGGGTACAGATACGCAGTATTTT
-,10,once,TRBV6-1,TRBJ2-1,CASDKDEQFF,TGTGCCAGTGACAAGGATGAGCAGTTCTTC
TRBD1,17,-,TRBV7-9,TRBJ2-3,CASSSPHGTGDSDTQYF,TGTGCCAGCAGCTCCCCTCATGGGACAGGGGATTCAGATACGCAGTATTTT
-,12,-,TRBV6-6,TRBJ1-1,CASSYSVTEAFF,TGTGCCAGCAGTTACAGTGTCACTGAAGCTTTCTTT
TRBD2,15,medium-sized,TRBV5-6,TRBJ2-7,CASSSGLAGGYEQYF,TGTGCCAGCAGCTCGGGACTAGCGGGGGGTTACGAGCAGTACTTC
TRBD2,16,-,TRBV5-1,TRBJ2-1,CASSLTLAGTYNEQFF,TGCGCCAGCAGCTTGACTCTAGCGGGGACTTACAATGAGCAGTTCTTC
TRBD1,16,-,TRBV18,TRBJ1-4,CASSGTGDTTNEKLFF,TGTGCCAGCTCAGGGACAGGGGATACAACTAATGAAAAACTGTTTTTT
-,13,once,TRBV19,TRBJ1-6,CASSIPDNSPLHF,TGTGCCAGTAGTATCCCAGACAATTCACCCCTCCACTTT
TRBD1,13,-,TRBV2,TRBJ2-5,CASAGQDQETQYF,TGTGCCAGCGCCGGACAGGACCAAGAGACCCAGTACTTC
TRBD1,15,-,TRBV5-1,TRBJ2-7,CASSLVPGQGIEQYF,TGCGCCAGCAGCTTGGTACCGGGACAGGGGATCGAGCAGTACTTC
-,14,-,TRBV19,TRBJ1-2,CASIADRTNYGYTF,TGTGCCAGTATTGCCGACAGAACTAACTATGGCTACACCTTC
TRBD2,16,-,TRBV7-9,TRBJ2-2,CASSTTSGRIDGELFF,TGTGCCAGCAGCACGACTAGCGGGAGAATAGACGGGGAGCTGTTTTTT
-,14,few,TRBV7-8,TRBJ2-2,CASSLNGYAGELFF,TGTGCCAGCAGCTTAAACGGGTACGCCGGGGAGCTGTTTTTT
-,13,-,TRBV2,TRBJ2-7,CASSLPRGYEQYF,TGTGCCAGCAGTCTCCCCAGAGGGTACGAGCAGTACTTC
-,14,-,TRBV27,TRBJ1-1,CASSLGGVNTEAFF,TGTGCCAGCAGTTTGGGCGGAGTGAACACTGAAGCTTTCTTT
TRBD1,14,-,TRBV5-8,TRBJ2-5,CASSEDRAPETQYF,TGTGCCAGCAGCGAAGACAGGGCCCCCGAGACCCAGTACTTC
-,15,once,TRBV7-6,TRBJ1-1,CASSLQPGQNTEAFF,TGTGCCAGCAGCTTACAACCCGGACAGAACACTGAAGCTTTCTTT
-,17,-,TRBV7-9,TRBJ1-4,CASSPAVFISTNEKLFF,TGTGCCAGCAGCCCCGCGGTTTTTATATCAACTAATGAAAAACTGTTTTTT
-,14,once,TRBV10-3,TRBJ2-3,CAIKGWGDTDTQYF,TGTGCCATCAAAGGGTGGGGGGACACAGATACGCAGTATTTT
-,16,few,TRBV9,TRBJ2-1,CASSPSLPGTYNEQFF,TGTGCCAGCAGCCCTAGCTTGCCCGGTACCTACAATGAGCAGTTCTTC
-,14,-,TRBV6-6,TRBJ2-7,CASSYGGGSYEQYF,TGTGCCAGCAGTTACGGGGGCGGATCCTACGAGCAGTACTTC
-,15,-,TRBV4-1,TRBJ1-1,CASSQGGQLNTEAFF,TGCGCCAGCAGCCAAGGGGGACAACTGAACACTGAAGCTTTCTTT
-,12,-,TRBV6-5,TRBJ1-6,CASSESSAPLHF,TGTGCCAGCAGTGAAAGTAGTGCACCCCTCCACTTT
TRBD2,19,-,TRBV5-1,TRBJ2-6,CASSITSGGYPSGANVLTF,TGCGCCAGCAGCATAACTAGCGGGGGCTACCCCTCTGGGGCCAACGTCCTGACTTTC
-,11,once,TRBV20-1,TRBJ2-7,CSARQSGEQYF,TGCAGTGCTAGACAGTCCGGCGAGCAGTACTTC
TRBD1,15,-,TRBV9,TRBJ2-3,CASSHDRGTGDTQYF,TGTGCCAGCAGCCACGACAGGGGAACTGGAGATACGCAGTATTTT
-,15,-,TRBV28,TRBJ1-2,CASSLWAGLDYGYTF,TGTGCCAGCAGTTTATGGGCAGGTTTGGACTATGGCTACACCTTC
TRBD2,15,-,TRBV5-5,TRBJ2-4,CASSLDGRGFNIQYF,TGTGCCAGCAGCCTGGACGGGAGGGGGTTCAACATTCAGTACTTC
-,13,-,TRBV9,TRBJ2-7,CASSVGGGGEQYF,TGTGCCAGCAGCGTAGGGGGTGGTGGGGAGCAGTACTTC
TRBD2,16,-,TRBV6-5,TRBJ2-2,CASSLEREPNTGELFF,TGTGCCAGCAGTTTGGAGCGGGAGCCGAACACCGGGGAGCTGTTTTTT
-,16,once,TRBV4-1,TRBJ2-1,CASSQDYSSSYNEQFF,TGCGCCAGCAGCCAAGATTACAGTAGCTCCTACAATGAGCAGTTCTTC
-,14,-,TRBV5-4,TRBJ2-5,CASSLSTDQETQYF,TGTGCCAGCAGCTTGTCGACGGACCAAGAGACCCAGTACTTC
-,14,-,TRBV7-2,TRBJ1-5,CASSLPGSNQPQHF,TGTGCCAGCAGCTTACCAGGGAGCAATCAGCCCCAGCATTTT
-,13,-,TRBV19,TRBJ2-2,CATRGGGTGELFF,TGTGCCACTAGGGGCGGTGGCACCGGGGAGCTGTTTTTT
-,15,-,TRBV19,TRBJ2-7,CASSMAPTVPYEQYF,TGTGCCAGTAGTATGGCGCCGACAGTTCCTTACGAGCAGTACTTC
TRBD1,15,-,TRBV7-9,TRBJ2-7,CASSLGQGESYEQYF,TGTGCCAGCAGCTTAGGACAGGGGGAGTCCTACGAGCAGTACTTC
-,13,few,TRBV25-1,TRBJ1-1,CASRKGGGTEAFF,TGTGCCAGCCGTAAAGGCGGGGGCACTGAAGCTTTCTTT